Listed here are 13 T cell receptor beta chains from one sample, sequenced in a study of blood T cells in healthy people across ages. A second about 7 to 11 cycle PCR used barcoded and J-beta primers. TCRdb reprocessed the 5' RACE reads via MiXCR and lists one record per CDR3 protein. The repertoire has more than 900,000 distinct CDR3 sequences, 20% to 25% of them found once; the top ten carry approximately 0.7%. These sequences were also reported in another study, on T cells of mothers and their children.

The sequenced material came from blood. These TCRs come from a girl aged 2-10 years in good health.

This clonotype occurred many times. The CDR3 protein is CASSLDPGGRNEQFF. The CDR3 DNA sequence: TGTGCCAGCAGCTTAGATCCTGGGGGTAGGAATGAGCAGTTCTTC. The J gene is TRBJ2-1, the V gene TRBV7-6; D could derive from TRBD1 or TRBD2 (5 bases each). The V gene's germline CDR1 is SGHVS and CDR2 FNYEAQ. Trimming removed 1 base at V and 7 bases at J, with 14 bases between. This CDR3 comprises 15 residues.

J is TRBJ2-6 and V is TRBV7-9; TRBD1 aligns across 7 bases. The CDR3 extends over 16 amino acids. Germline assignment: CDR1 SEHNR and CDR2 FQNEAQ (reference sequence). V was clipped by 10 bases and J by 2 bases; unmatched bases: 11. The CDR3 DNA is TGTGCCACCCCGACAGGGAAGAGTACTGGGGCCAACGTCCTGACTTTC. It encodes CATPTGKSTGANVLTF.

This clonotype was seen a few times. The rearrangement links TRBV20-1 to TRBJ2-1, with D unclear. Trimming shortened V by 0 bases and J by 3 bases, and 12 bases separated the two germline ends. Germline V gives CDR1 DFQATT, CDR2 SNEGSKA (reference sequence). The length of the CDR3 is 15 residues. CDR3 DNA sequence: TGCAGTGCTAGAGATCCACGGGTTGACTACAATGAGCAGTTCTTC. Translated: CSARDPRVDYNEQFF.

V usage is TRBV18 and J usage is TRBJ2-5, with 9 nucleotides matching TRBD1. Germline loops: CDR1 KGHSH, CDR2 LQKENI. Trimming took 8 bases from V and 5 from J; bases not matched to a gene: 6. The CDR3 sequence is 13 residues long. The CDR3 region has the DNA TGTGCCAGCACGCTCGGGACAGGGGAGACCCAGTACTTC. This codes for CASTLGTGETQYF.

This clonotype was seen a handful of times. This chain links TRBV28 with TRBJ2-7; 10 bases match TRBD1. The CDR3 spans 16 residues. The germline V gene has CDR1 MDHEN and CDR2 SYDVKM. Trimming removed 6 bases from V and 5 bases from J; junction bases left unmatched: 13. CDR3 sequence: CASRTGTGVKRNEQYF. Written as DNA, the CDR3 is TGTGCCAGCAGAACCGGGACAGGGGTTAAGAGGAACGAGCAGTACTTC.

In this sample, this clonotype turned up a few times. The chain employs TRBV20-1 and TRBJ2-2, with TRBD2 as a possible D gene (5 bases). Trimming removed 6 bases at V and 7 bases at J, with 12 bases between. This CDR3 comprises 12 residues. CDR1 and CDR2 (germline): DFQATT, SNEGSKA (reference sequence). The CDR3 DNA reads as TGCAGTGCCGGGGAAGGTGGCGGGGAGCTGTTTTTT. Translated, it gives CSAGEGGGELFF.

This clonotype was detected a few times. An end of the junction does not agree with germline; a read error may underlie this. The chain employs TRBV20-1 and TRBJ2-7, with 10 bases that match TRBD1. CDR3 length: 14 amino acids. Germline CDR1 is DFQATT and CDR2 is SNEGSKA (reference sequence). CDR3: CRASPGQGSYEQYF. CDR3 coding DNA: TGCAGGGCTAGTCCGGGACAGGGGTCCTACGAGCAGTACTTC.

This rearrangement joins TRBV7-2 to TRBJ1-1; D call uncertain. Trimming removed 1 base at V and 8 bases at J, with 14 bases between. Germline-derived CDR1 and CDR2 are SGHTA and FQGNSA. CDR3 length equals 14 residues. The CDR3 sequence: CASSLDSAGPEAFF. DNA of the CDR3: TGTGCCAGCAGCTTAGATAGCGCCGGCCCAGAAGCTTTCTTT.

The V gene is TRBV24-1, the J gene TRBJ2-3, with 7 nucleotides matching TRBD1. V trimming: 9 bases; J trimming: 6 bases; junction bases outside the gene matches: 14. Germline assignment: CDR1 KGHDR and CDR2 SFDVKD. CDR3 length: 15 residues. Here the CDR3 reads CATSYDRDEGDTQYF. CDR3 DNA: TGTGCCACCTCTTACGACAGGGACGAAGGTGATACGCAGTATTTT.

CDR3 sequence: CASSLMIGITDYQFF. The CDR3 bases are TGTGCCAGCAGCTTAATGATTGGGATAACGGATTACCAGTTCTTC. The J gene is TRBJ2-1, the V gene TRBV7-9, with D hard to call. V was clipped by 2 bases and J by 13 bases, with 21 bases between them. The CDR3 has 15 residues. CDR1 SEHNR and CDR2 FQNEAQ come from the germline V gene (reference sequence).

There are a few counts of this clonotype. The V and J genes are TRBV11-1 and TRBJ2-5; 9 positions agree with TRBD2. Gene TRBJ2-1 matches the end of the DNA better, so the J call may be wrong. The germline CDR1 and CDR2 sequences are SGHAT and FQDESV (reference sequence). This CDR3 spans 18 amino acids. CDR3 loop: CASSLGILAGDWGNEQFF. The CDR3 DNA is TGTGCCAGCAGCTTGGGAATCTTAGCGGGAGATTGGGGAAATGAGCAGTTCTTC.

The rearrangement uses TRBV12-3 or TRBV12-4 and TRBJ2-6; D not certain. V lost 4 bases and J lost 4, with 5 bases in between. This CDR3 is built from 13 residues. The CDR3 region has the DNA TGTGCCAGCAGTTCTCAGGGGGCCAACGTCCTGACTTTC. This gives the protein CASSSQGANVLTF.

The chain recombines TRBV10-1 with TRBJ2-1; 10 bases line up with TRBD2. Germline loops: CDR1 WNHNN, CDR2 SYGVQD (reference sequence). The V segment lost 0 bases and the J segment 8 bases; nucleotides outside the gene matches: 13. The CDR3 spans 18 residues. The CDR3 region is CASSESFVGSGRPDEQFF. The CDR3 region has the DNA TGCGCCAGCAGTGAGTCATTTGTTGGTAGCGGGAGGCCCGATGAGCAGTTCTTC.